Shown below are 25 T cell receptor beta chains from a single sample sequenced in a study of cytomegalovirus exposure and HLA in healthy donors. With 60 Vbeta and 13 Jbeta primers, the PCR was carried out. The protocol was immunoSEQ multiplex PCR, while the TCRdb copy is restricted to in-frame clones and leaves out a portion. The table records fewer than 130,000 clones, about 73% of them present only once. Sample: PBMCs. These receptor sequences come from a woman in her twenties or thirties in good health and CMV-seronegative.

The chain links TRBV7-9 to TRBJ1-1, with a weak D call TRBD1 (6 bases). The CDR3 has 15 residues. Germline V gene lookup returns CDR1 SEHNR and CDR2 FQNEAQ (reference sequence). V was cut by 1 base and J by 4 bases, with 13 bases left in between. CDR3 DNA: TGTGCCAGCAGCTTAGGGGGGCGGCTTAGCACTGAAGCTTTCTTT. It yields the protein CASSLGGRLSTEAFF.

The chain uses TRBV5-1 and TRBJ1-1; 12 bases map to TRBD1. This CDR3 region has 13 residues. Germline values: CDR1 SGHRS, CDR2 YFSETQ. The V and J ends lost 5 bases and 6 bases, in that order; junction bases with no gene match: 2. The CDR3, as DNA: TGCGCCAGCAGTAGGGACAGGGGGCCTGAAGCTTTCTTT. Encoded protein: CASSRDRGPEAFF. The full variable domain, its missing parts supplied by reference TRBV5-1 and TRBJ1-1, is KAGVTQTPRYLIKTRGQQVTLSCSPISGHRSVSWYQQTPGQGLQFLFEYFSETQRNKGNFPGRFSGRQFSNSRSEMNVSTLELGDSALYLCASSRDRGPEAFFGQGTRLTVV.

The chain has TRBV7-9 and TRBJ1-2; D is perhaps TRBD1 (6 bases). Germline V gene lookup returns CDR1 SEHNR and CDR2 FQNEAQ (reference sequence). There are 13 residues in the CDR3. The ends were cut back, 5 bases at V and 6 bases at J, with 13 bases in the middle. Here the CDR3 DNA reads TGTGCCAGCAGCCTCTGGGACAAAAATGGCTACACCTTC. Translated, it gives CASSLWDKNGYTF.

CDR3 in amino acids: CASSQGDKARNLYGYTF. The CDR3 nucleotides are TGCGCCAGCAGCCAAGGAGACAAGGCCAGAAACCTCTATGGCTACACCTTC. The rearrangement uses TRBV4-3 and TRBJ1-2; the D is unclear. Trimming removed 1 base from V and 4 bases from J, with 19 bases in between. Per germline, CDR1 LGHNA and CDR2 YSLEER. This CDR3 is built from 17 residues.

This clone was recorded only once. This chain links TRBV7-2 with TRBJ2-5; D is unresolved. The V gene lost 4 bases and the J gene lost 7 bases, with 22 bases spanning the gap. The length of the CDR3 is 16 residues. The V gene's germline CDR1 is SGHTA and CDR2 FQGNSA. CDR3 region: CASSSPLRDSTGTQYF. The CDR3 DNA sequence: TGTGCCAGCAGCTCCCCCCTTCGCGACTCAACCGGGACCCAGTACTTC.

The chain joins TRBV5-1 to TRBJ2-6; 8 bases map to TRBD2. V was pared by 0 bases and J by 3 bases, with 5 bases of the junction left unmatched. The CDR3 runs to 17 residues. Germline V gives CDR1 SGHRS, CDR2 YFSETQ. For the CDR3, the DNA is TGCGCCAGCAGCTTGGCCGGGGGGGGTTATGGGGCCAACGTCCTGACTTTC. Encoded protein: CASSLAGGGYGANVLTF.

The chain carries TRBV9 and TRBJ1-5, with TRBD1 matching over 8 bases. V shed 0 bases and J 3 bases; nucleotides not matched to a gene: 2. Germline CDR1 is SGDLS and CDR2 is YYNGEE. The CDR3 is 15 residues long. The CDR3 DNA is TGTGCCAGCAGCGTAGGACAGGGGTACAATCAGCCCCAGCATTTT. This translates into CASSVGQGYNQPQHF.

V is TRBV5-1 and J is TRBJ2-7; 7 nucleotides align to TRBD1. The CDR3 sequence is 16 residues long. CDR1 SGHRS and CDR2 YFSETQ come from the germline V gene. Losses at the gene ends were 4 bases for V and 1 base for J; bases not matched to a gene: 11. The CDR3 DNA is TGCGCCAGCAGCCACGTCGAGGCAGGGGGTTCCTACGAGCAGTACTTC. It yields the protein CASSHVEAGGSYEQYF.

This clone came up a few times. V usage is TRBV18 and J usage is TRBJ2-3; the D is unclear. In germline, CDR1 is KGHSH, CDR2 LQKENI. This CDR3 spans 15 amino acids. The V and J ends lost 0 bases and 4 bases respectively, with 11 bases between them. The CDR3 DNA sequence: TGTGCCAGCTCACCACCGGTCCAGTTCCCAGATACGCAGTATTTT. It encodes CASSPPVQFPDTQYF.

In its sample, this clone was seen a few times. This chain uses TRBV5-6 with TRBJ2-5; no reliable D call. The J call may be faulty, since TRBJ2-7 better matches the DNA end. In germline, CDR1 is SGHDT, CDR2 YYEEEE. This CDR3 has 14 residues. The DNA for the CDR3 is TGTGCCAGCAGCTTGGGGCCCCTAGCCTACGAGCAGTACTTC. It translates to CASSLGPLAYEQYF.

The V call is TRBV25-1, the J call TRBJ1-2, with 7 bases lining up with TRBD1. The V gene's germline CDR1 is MGHDK and CDR2 SYGVNS. Trimming at V came to 7 bases and at J to 4 bases, leaving 9 bases not matched to a gene. There are 14 residues in the CDR3. This chain's CDR3 is CASTSGQTTYGYTF. CDR3 nucleotides: TGTGCCAGCACATCGGGACAGACCACCTATGGCTACACCTTC.

The chain links TRBV6-1 to TRBJ1-3; tentatively, D is TRBD1 (6 bases). CDR3 length: 13 residues. Trimming pared 4 bases from V and 5 bases from J, leaving 9 bases between. Germline CDR1 is MNHNS and CDR2 is SASEGT. DNA for the CDR3: TGTGCCAGCAGTGCGCAGGGGAGAAACACCATATATTTT. Protein product: CASSAQGRNTIYF.

The J gene is TRBJ1-1, the V gene TRBV28; 9 nucleotides agree with TRBD1. Germline loops: CDR1 MDHEN, CDR2 SYDVKM. With 2 bases clipped from V and 6 bases from J, the junction kept 13 bases outside the gene matches. This CDR3 is 17 amino acids long. The CDR3 protein is CASSLRSSNTGGPEAFF. CDR3 sequence (DNA): TGTGCCAGCAGTTTACGATCTTCTAACACAGGGGGCCCTGAAGCTTTCTTT. The variable domain in full, with the rest retrieved from reference TRBV28 and TRBJ1-1, is DVKVTQSSRYLVKRTGEKVFLECVQDMDHENMFWYRQDPGLGLRLIYFSYDVKMKEKGDIPEGYSVSREKKERFSLILESASTNQTSMYLCASSLRSSNTGGPEAFFGQGTRLTVV.

This clone appeared once. The rearrangement joins TRBV29-1 to TRBJ2-5; D may be TRBD2 (6 bases). This CDR3 region has 11 residues. Between the trimmed V and J ends, which lost 7 bases and 7 bases, there was a span of 13 bases. Germline V CDR1 and CDR2: SQVTM, ANQGSEA. In DNA, the CDR3 is TGCAGCGCCGGGACCGGGGGGACCCAGTACTTC. It yields the protein CSAGTGGTQYF.

The CDR3 is CASSQHRPNTGELFF. As DNA, the CDR3 is TGCGCCAGCAGCCAACACAGGCCGAACACCGGGGAGCTGTTTTTT. The chain uses TRBV4-3 and TRBJ2-2, with D possibly TRBD1 on 5 matching bases. The CDR3 spans 15 residues. Germline CDR1 and CDR2: LGHNA and YSLEER. The V gene lost 2 bases and the J gene lost 0 bases, with 7 bases spanning the gap.

This clone came up a few times. CDR3: CASSPSTGLPYEQYF. The CDR3 nucleotides read TGTGCCAGTAGTCCTTCGACAGGACTTCCCTACGAGCAGTACTTC. The V call is TRBV19, the J call TRBJ2-7; D possibly corresponds to TRBD1 (6 bases). This CDR3 is built from 15 residues. The germline V gene encodes CDR1 LNHDA and CDR2 SQIVND (reference sequence). V lost 5 bases, J lost 2 bases, and 16 bases lay in between. Combining the CDR3 with reference TRBV19 and TRBJ2-7 gives the whole variable domain DGGITQSPKYLFRKEGQNVTLSCEQNLNHDAMYWYRQDPGQGLRLIYYSQIVNDFQKGDIAEGYSVSREKKESFPLTVTSAQKNPTAFYLCASSPSTGLPYEQYFGPGTRLTVT.

This clone was counted a few times. This sequence joins TRBV30 and TRBJ2-3, with D tentatively TRBD2 (5 bases). The length of the CDR3 is 16 residues. Germline-derived CDR1 and CDR2 are GTSNPN and SVGIG (reference sequence). Deletions cut 0 bases from V and 3 bases from J, with 16 bases between. CDR3 nucleotides: TGTGCCTGGAGTGTTCACCAGCCGGGAAGGACAGATACGCAGTATTTT. As protein: CAWSVHQPGRTDTQYF.

Details on this clone: This CDR3 is also generated by other DNA sequences in the sample. The CDR3 coding sequence is TGCGCCAGCAGCCAGGGGACAGGCCCCTCTGGAAACACCATATATTTT. Its translation: CASSQGTGPSGNTIYF. The chain links TRBV4-3 to TRBJ1-3, with 8 bases identical to TRBD1. With 3 bases clipped from V and 0 bases from J, the junction kept 4 bases outside the gene matches. Germline V CDR1 and CDR2: LGHNA, YSLEER. The CDR3 length is 16 residues.

This clone was counted only a few times. The V call is TRBV7-2, the J call TRBJ1-1; maybe TRBD1 (6 bases). Germline CDR1 SGHTA, CDR2 FQGNSA. This CDR3 is 14 amino acids long. V shed 7 bases and J shed 1 base, with 13 bases lying between them. CDR3 sequence: CASTRDITNTEAFF. The CDR3 DNA reads TGTGCCAGCACCCGGGACATTACGAACACTGAAGCTTTCTTT.

The rearrangement uses TRBV29-1 and TRBJ2-1, with D unclear. Germline-derived CDR1 and CDR2 are SQVTM and ANQGSEA. The CDR3 is 11 amino acids. Between the trimmed V and J ends, which lost 5 bases and 10 bases, there was a span of 12 bases. The CDR3 loop reads CSVSPQEEQFF. The DNA for the CDR3 is TGCAGCGTTTCTCCCCAAGAGGAGCAGTTCTTC.

Details on this clone: Other DNA sequences of this sample code for an identical CDR3. This chain joins TRBV28 and TRBJ2-7; 8 nucleotides line up with TRBD1. The CDR3 is 13 amino acids. The ends lost 5 bases at V and 6 bases at J; junction bases unmatched: 6. Germline CDR1 is MDHEN and CDR2 is SYDVKM. Here the CDR3 reads CASSPGQGIEQYF. Written as DNA, the CDR3 is TGTGCCAGCAGTCCCGGACAGGGCATCGAGCAGTACTTC. The variable domain in full, completed from reference TRBV28 and TRBJ2-7, reads DVKVTQSSRYLVKRTGEKVFLECVQDMDHENMFWYRQDPGLGLRLIYFSYDVKMKEKGDIPEGYSVSREKKERFSLILESASTNQTSMYLCASSPGQGIEQYFGPGTRLTVT.

The sample holds one count of this clone. The V call is TRBV28, the J call TRBJ2-1; 7 bases align to TRBD1. Germline-derived CDR1 and CDR2 are MDHEN and SYDVKM. With 4 bases clipped from V and 0 bases from J, the junction kept 9 bases outside the gene matches. The CDR3 runs to 17 residues. Here the CDR3 reads CASSSSGTESSYNEQFF. The CDR3, as DNA: TGTGCCAGCAGTTCCTCCGGGACAGAGAGCTCCTACAATGAGCAGTTCTTC.

J is TRBJ1-4 and V is TRBV9; 11 bases fit TRBD1. The CDR3 totals 14 residues. V was clipped by 3 bases and J by 6 bases; unmatched bases: 1. CDR1 SGDLS and CDR2 YYNGEE come from the germline V gene. CDR3 loop: CASSAGQGDEKLFF. Written as DNA, the CDR3 is TGTGCCAGCAGCGCGGGACAGGGGGATGAAAAACTGTTTTTT.

The V gene is TRBV7-3, the J gene TRBJ2-2, with 7 positions matching TRBD1. There are 15 residues in the CDR3. V lost 6 bases to trimming and J lost 2 bases; unmatched junction nucleotides: 6. CDR1 is SGHTA and CDR2 is FQGTGA in the germline V gene. This CDR3 is CASSLDRVNTGELFF. CDR3 sequence (DNA): TGTGCCAGCAGTCTTGACAGGGTAAACACCGGGGAGCTGTTTTTT.

The CDR3 DNA is TGTGCCAGCAGTTACAGTAGCGGCGGGGAGACCCAGTACTTC. Its translation: CASSYSSGGETQYF. The J gene is TRBJ2-5, the V gene TRBV7-2; maybe TRBD2 (6 bases). CDR3 length: 14 amino acids. Between the trimmed V and J ends, which lost 6 bases and 5 bases, there was a span of 16 bases. Looked up from germline, CDR1 is SGHTA and CDR2 is FQGNSA.